This TCR beta chain was recovered during a study of radiation and T cells in renal cell carcinoma. On the study more broadly: Nephrectomy followed 15 Gy stereotactic body radiation by 4 weeks. Whole-study findings and limits: Top tumor clonotypes rose in blood 2 weeks post-radiation, then contracted. Baseline intratumoral clonotype presence is unknown without pretreatment biopsies.

Of note for this clone: Antigen specificity is unknown.

Time point reported: blood 2 weeks post-SBRT. Treatment here: 15 Gy SBRT to primary tumor, nephrectomy 4 weeks later. Clear cell pathology was present in this patient's renal cell carcinoma. Using immunoSEQ multiplex PCR, the repertoire was profiled, and TCRdb retains in-frame clones only, with some absent. The sample includes about 150,000 clones, 87% of them seen just once. The TCR originated in a woman aged 50 to 65 with renal cell carcinoma. This sample comprised blood, obtained from a patient whose treatment included radiotherapy and nephrectomy.

This chain's CDR3 is CASSVAVMAEAFF. CDR3 bases: TGTGCCAGCAGCGTAGCGGTGATGGCTGAAGCTTTCTTT. The chain uses TRBV9 and TRBJ1-1; no reliable D call. The V and J ends lost 0 bases and 6 bases respectively, with 9 bases between them. The germline V gene encodes CDR1 SGDLS and CDR2 YYNGEE. The CDR3 length is 13 residues.